This TCR beta chain originates from a study of PD-1 blockade in classical Hodgkin lymphoma. The patients all showed relapse after autologous stem cell transplantation, while their brentuximab vedotin exposure varied. CDR3 length equals 11 residues. V was cut by 5 bases and J by 7 bases, with 9 bases left in between. CDR1 is SGHAT, CDR2 FQDESV, per germline (reference sequence). Findings of the study overall: TCR diversity in CD4+, not CD8+, cells rose significantly by C4D1.

Sequenced by immunoSEQ multiplex PCR; TCRdb stores in-frame clones only, minus some. The sample carries around 96,000 clones, over 70% recorded once. Concerning this clone: No antigen is known for it.

This sequence was found in a human donor with classical Hodgkin lymphoma. This rearrangement joins TRBV11-1 to TRBJ2-7; D ambiguous. The sequencing here drew on peripheral blood mononuclear cells (PBMCs), taken at baseline. CDR3 nucleotides: TGTGCCAGCAGCCAGGCCCGGGAGCAGTACTTC. Translated, it gives CASSQAREQYF.